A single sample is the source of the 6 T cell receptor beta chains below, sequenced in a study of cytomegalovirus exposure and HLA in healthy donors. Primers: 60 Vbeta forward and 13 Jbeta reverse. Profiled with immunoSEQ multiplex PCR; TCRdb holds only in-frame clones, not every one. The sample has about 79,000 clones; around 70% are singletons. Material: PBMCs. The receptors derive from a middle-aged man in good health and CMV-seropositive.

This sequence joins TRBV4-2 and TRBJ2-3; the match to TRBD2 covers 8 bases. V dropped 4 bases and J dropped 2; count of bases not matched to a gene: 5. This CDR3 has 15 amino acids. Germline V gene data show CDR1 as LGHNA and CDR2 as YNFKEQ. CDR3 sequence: CASSRAGELTDTQYF. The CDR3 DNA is TGTGCCAGCAGCCGAGCGGGGGAGCTCACAGATACGCAGTATTTT.

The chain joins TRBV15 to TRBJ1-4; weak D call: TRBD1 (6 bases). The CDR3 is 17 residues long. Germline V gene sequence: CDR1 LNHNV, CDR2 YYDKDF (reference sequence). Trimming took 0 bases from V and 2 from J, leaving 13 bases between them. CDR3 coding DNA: TGTGCCACCAGCAGAGATCCAGGGGTGATGACTAATGAAAAACTGTTTTTT. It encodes CATSRDPGVMTNEKLFF.

CDR3 DNA: TGTGCCAGCAGCGCGGTGGGGACAGGGAGCGAGCAGTACTTC. It codes for CASSAVGTGSEQYF. The V call is TRBV7-7, the J call TRBJ2-7, with 9 bases identical to TRBD1. CDR3 length equals 14 residues. The V and J ends lost 5 bases and 6 bases, in that order; junction bases with no gene match: 8. The germline gives CDR1 SSHAT, CDR2 FNYEAQ (reference sequence). The full variable domain, completed using reference TRBV7-7 and TRBJ2-7, is GAGVSQSPRYKVTKRGQDVTLRCDPISSHATLYWYQQALGQGPEFLTYFNYEAQPDKSGLPSDRFSAERPEGSISTLTIQRTEQRDSAMYRCASSAVGTGSEQYFGPGTRLTVT.

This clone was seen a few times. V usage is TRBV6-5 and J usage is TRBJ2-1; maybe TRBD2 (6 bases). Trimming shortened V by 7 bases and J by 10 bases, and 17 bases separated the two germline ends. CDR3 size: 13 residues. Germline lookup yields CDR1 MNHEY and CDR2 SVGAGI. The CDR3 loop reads CASKKNGREEQFF. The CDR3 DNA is TGTGCCAGCAAAAAAAACGGGAGAGAAGAGCAGTTCTTC.

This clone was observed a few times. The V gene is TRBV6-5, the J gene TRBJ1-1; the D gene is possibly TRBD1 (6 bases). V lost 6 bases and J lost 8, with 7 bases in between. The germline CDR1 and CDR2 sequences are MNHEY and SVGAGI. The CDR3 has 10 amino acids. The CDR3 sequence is CASRDREAFF. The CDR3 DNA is TGTGCCAGCAGGGACAGAGAAGCTTTCTTT.

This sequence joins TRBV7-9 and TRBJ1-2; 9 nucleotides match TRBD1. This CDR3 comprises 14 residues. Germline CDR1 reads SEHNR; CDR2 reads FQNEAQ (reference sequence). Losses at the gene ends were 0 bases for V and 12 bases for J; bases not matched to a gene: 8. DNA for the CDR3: TGTGCCAGCAGCTTAGCGGGACAGGGAACAATTGACACCTTC. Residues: CASSLAGQGTIDTF.